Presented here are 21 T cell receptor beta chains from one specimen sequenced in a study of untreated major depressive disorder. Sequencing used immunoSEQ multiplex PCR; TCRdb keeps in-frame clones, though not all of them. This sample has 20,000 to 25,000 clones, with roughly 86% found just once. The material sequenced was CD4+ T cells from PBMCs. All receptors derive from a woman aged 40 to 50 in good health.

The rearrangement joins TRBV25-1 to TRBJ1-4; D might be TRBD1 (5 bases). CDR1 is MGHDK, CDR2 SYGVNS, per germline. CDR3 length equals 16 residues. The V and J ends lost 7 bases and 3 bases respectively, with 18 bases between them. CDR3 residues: CASTEGGVGPNEKLFF. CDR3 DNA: TGTGCCAGCACCGAAGGAGGGGTAGGCCCTAATGAAAAACTGTTTTTT.

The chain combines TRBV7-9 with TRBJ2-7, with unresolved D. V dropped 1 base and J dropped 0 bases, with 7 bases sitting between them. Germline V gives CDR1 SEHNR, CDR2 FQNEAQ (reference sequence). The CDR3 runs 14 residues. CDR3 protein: CASSLDRGSYEQYV. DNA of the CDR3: TGTGCCAGCAGCTTAGACAGAGGCTCCTACGAGCAGTACGTC.

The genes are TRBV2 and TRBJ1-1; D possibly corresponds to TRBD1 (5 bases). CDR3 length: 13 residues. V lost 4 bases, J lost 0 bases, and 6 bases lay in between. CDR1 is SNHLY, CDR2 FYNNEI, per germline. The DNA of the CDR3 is TGTGCCAGCAGTGGACAGTTGAACACTGAAGCTTTCTTT. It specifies CASSGQLNTEAFF.

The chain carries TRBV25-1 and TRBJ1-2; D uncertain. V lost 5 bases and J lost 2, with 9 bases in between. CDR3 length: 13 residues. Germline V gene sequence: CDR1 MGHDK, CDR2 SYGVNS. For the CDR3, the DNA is TGTGCCAGCAGTCCGACGGGAAACTATGGCTACACCTTC. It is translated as CASSPTGNYGYTF.

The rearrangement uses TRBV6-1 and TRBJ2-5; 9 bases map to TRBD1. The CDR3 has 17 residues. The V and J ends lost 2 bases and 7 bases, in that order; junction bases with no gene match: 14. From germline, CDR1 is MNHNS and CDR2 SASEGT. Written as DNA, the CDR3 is TGTGCCAGCAGTGAACCTACGGACAGGGGAGGCAAGGCGACCCAGTACTTC. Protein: CASSEPTDRGGKATQYF.

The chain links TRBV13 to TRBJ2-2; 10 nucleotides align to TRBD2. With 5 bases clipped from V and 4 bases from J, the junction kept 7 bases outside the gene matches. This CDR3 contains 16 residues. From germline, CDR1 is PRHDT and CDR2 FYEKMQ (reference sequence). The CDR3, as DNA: TGTGCCAGCAGCGGCAGCGGGGGGGCAACCACCGGGGAGCTGTTTTTT. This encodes CASSGSGGATTGELFF.

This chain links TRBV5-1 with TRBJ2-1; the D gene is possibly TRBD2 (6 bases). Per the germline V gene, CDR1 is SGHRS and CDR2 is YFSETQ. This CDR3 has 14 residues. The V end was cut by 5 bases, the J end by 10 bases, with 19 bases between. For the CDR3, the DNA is TGCGCCAGCAGTCAGAAACCCGGAGGAGGGGAGCAGTTCTTC. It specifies CASSQKPGGGEQFF.

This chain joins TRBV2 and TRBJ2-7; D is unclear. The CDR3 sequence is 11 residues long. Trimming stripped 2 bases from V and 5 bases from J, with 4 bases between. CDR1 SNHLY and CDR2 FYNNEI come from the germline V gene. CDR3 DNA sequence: TGTGCCAGCAGTGAATACAACGAGCAGTACTTC. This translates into CASSEYNEQYF. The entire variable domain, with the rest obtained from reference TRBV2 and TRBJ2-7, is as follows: EPEVTQTPSHQVTQMGQEVILRCVPISNHLYFYWYRQILGQKVEFLVSFYNNEISEKSEIFDDQFSVERPDGSNFTLKIRSTKLEDSAMYFCASSEYNEQYFGPGTRLTVT.

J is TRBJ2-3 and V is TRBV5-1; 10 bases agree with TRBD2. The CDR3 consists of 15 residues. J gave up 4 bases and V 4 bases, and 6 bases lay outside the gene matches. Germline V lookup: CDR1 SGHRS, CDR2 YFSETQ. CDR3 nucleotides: TGCGCCAGCAGCATACTAGCGGGATCGGCAGATACGCAGTATTTT. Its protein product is CASSILAGSADTQYF.

CDR3 protein: CASSENGAYGYTF. In DNA, the CDR3 is TGTGCCAGCAGTGAGAACGGGGCCTATGGCTACACCTTC. The chain uses TRBV25-1 and TRBJ1-2, with TRBD1 as a possible D gene (5 bases). CDR1 is MGHDK, CDR2 SYGVNS, per germline. This CDR3 spans 13 amino acids. V was trimmed by 3 bases and J by 4 bases, leaving 9 bases between them.

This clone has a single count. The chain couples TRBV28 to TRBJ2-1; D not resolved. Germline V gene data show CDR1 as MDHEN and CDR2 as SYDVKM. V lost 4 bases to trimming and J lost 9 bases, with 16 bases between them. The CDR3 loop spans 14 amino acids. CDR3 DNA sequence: TGTGCCAGCAGTTCACCGGAACTGCGTTCTGAGCAGTTCTTC. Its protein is CASSSPELRSEQFF.

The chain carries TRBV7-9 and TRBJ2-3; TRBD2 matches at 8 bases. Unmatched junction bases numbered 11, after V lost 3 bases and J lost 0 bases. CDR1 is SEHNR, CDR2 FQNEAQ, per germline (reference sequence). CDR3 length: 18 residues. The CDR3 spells CASSLGRVLAGSTDTQYF. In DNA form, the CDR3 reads TGTGCCAGCAGCTTGGGTAGGGTGCTAGCGGGTAGCACAGATACGCAGTATTTT.

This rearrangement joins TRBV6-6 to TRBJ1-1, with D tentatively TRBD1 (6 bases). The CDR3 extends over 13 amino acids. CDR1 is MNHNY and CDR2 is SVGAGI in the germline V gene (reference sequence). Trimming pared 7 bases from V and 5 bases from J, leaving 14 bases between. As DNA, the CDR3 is TGTGCCAGCAAGTATCAGGGGCAGACTGAAGCTTTCTTT. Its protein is CASKYQGQTEAFF.

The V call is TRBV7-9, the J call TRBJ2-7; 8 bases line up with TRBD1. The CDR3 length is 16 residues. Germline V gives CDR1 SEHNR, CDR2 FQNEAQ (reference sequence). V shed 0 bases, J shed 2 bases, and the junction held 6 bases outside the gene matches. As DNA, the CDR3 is TGTGCCAGCAGCTTAGCCCCGGGACAGGATGCCTACGAGCAGTACTTC. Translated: CASSLAPGQDAYEQYF.

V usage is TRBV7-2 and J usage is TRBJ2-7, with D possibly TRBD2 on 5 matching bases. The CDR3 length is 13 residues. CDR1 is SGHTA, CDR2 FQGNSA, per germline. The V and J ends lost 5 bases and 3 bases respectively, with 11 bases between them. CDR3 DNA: TGTGCCAGCAGCGACTATATCCTCTACGAGCAGTACTTC. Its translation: CASSDYILYEQYF.

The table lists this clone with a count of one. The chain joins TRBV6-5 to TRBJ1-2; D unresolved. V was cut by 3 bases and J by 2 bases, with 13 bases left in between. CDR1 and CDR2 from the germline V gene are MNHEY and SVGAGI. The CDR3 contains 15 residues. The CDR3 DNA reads TGTGCCAGCAGTTATGGTGCAGGAAAAAACTATGGCTACACCTTC. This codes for CASSYGAGKNYGYTF.

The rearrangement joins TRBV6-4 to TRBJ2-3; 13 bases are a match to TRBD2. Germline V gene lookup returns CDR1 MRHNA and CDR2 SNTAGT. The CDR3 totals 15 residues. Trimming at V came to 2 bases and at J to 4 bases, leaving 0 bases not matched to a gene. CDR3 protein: CASSDTSGGADTQYF. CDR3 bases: TGTGCCAGCAGTGACACTAGCGGGGGGGCAGATACGCAGTATTTT.

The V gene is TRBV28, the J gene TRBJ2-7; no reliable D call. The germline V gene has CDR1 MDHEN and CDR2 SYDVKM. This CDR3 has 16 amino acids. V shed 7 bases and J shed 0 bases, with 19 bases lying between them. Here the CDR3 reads CASTPPPGRSSYEQYF. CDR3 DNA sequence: TGTGCCAGCACTCCTCCCCCAGGACGAAGCTCCTACGAGCAGTACTTC.

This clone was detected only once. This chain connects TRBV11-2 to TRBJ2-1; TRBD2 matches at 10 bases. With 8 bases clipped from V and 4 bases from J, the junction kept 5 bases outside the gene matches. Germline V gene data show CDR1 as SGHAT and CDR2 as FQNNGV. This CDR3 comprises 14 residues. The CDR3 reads CASGTSGTYNEQFF. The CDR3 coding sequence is TGTGCCAGCGGTACTAGCGGGACGTACAATGAGCAGTTCTTC.

The CDR3 region is CASARDTNYGYTF. For the CDR3, the DNA is TGTGCCAGCGCCAGGGACACCAACTATGGCTACACCTTC. This chain connects TRBV6-5 to TRBJ1-2; maybe TRBD1 (6 bases). This CDR3 spans 13 amino acids. From germline, CDR1 is MNHEY and CDR2 SVGAGI. Trimming shortened V by 8 bases and J by 2 bases, and 12 bases separated the two germline ends.

CDR3 protein: CASSPPGLDNAPVAAFF. CDR3 bases: TGCGCCAGCAGCCCCCCTGGGCTAGATAATGCCCCGGTCGCAGCTTTCTTT. The chain links TRBV5-1 to TRBJ1-1; no definite D call. This CDR3 spans 17 amino acids. V lost 4 bases, J lost 10 bases, and 29 bases lay in between. Looked up from germline, CDR1 is SGHRS and CDR2 is YFSETQ.